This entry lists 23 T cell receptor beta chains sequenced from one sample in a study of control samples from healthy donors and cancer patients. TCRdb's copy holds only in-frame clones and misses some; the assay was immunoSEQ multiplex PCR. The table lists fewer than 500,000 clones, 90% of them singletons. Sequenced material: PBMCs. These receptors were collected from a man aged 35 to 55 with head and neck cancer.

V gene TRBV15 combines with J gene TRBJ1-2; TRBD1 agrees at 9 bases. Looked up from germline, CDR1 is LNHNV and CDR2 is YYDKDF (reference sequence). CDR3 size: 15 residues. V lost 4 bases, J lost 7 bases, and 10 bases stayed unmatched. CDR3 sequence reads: CATSIRQGGSSGYTF. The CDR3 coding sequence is TGTGCCACCAGCATTAGACAGGGGGGATCCTCTGGCTACACCTTC.

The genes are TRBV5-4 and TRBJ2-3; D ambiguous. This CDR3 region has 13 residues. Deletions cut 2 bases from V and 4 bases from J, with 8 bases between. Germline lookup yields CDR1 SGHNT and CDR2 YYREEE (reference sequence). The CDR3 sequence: CASSFVQADTQYF. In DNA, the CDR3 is TGTGCCAGCAGCTTTGTCCAAGCAGATACGCAGTATTTT. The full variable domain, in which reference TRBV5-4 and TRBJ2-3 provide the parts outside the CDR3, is ETGVTQSPTHLIKTRGQQVTLRCSSQSGHNTVSWYQQALGQGPQFIFQYYREEENGRGNFPPRFSGLQFPNYSSELNVNALELDDSALYLCASSFVQADTQYFGPGTRLTVL.

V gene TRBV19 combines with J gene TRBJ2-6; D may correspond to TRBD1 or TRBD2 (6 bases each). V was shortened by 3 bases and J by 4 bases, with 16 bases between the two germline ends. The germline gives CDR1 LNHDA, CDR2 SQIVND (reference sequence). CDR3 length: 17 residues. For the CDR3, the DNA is TGTGCCAGTAGTATTCAGGGGACTCTCTCCGGGGCCAACGTCCTGACTTTC. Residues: CASSIQGTLSGANVLTF.

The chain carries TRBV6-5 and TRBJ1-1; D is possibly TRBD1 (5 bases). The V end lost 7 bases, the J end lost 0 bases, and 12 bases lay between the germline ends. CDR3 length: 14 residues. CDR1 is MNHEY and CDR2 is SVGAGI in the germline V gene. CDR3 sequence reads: CASKTGNMNTEAFF. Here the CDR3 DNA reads TGTGCCAGCAAAACAGGTAATATGAACACTGAAGCTTTCTTT.

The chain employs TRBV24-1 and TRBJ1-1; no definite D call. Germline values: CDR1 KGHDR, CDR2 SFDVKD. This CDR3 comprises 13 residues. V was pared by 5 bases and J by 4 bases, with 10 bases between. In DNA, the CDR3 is TGTGCCACCAGTGCTCAACGGGGCACTGAAGCTTTCTTT. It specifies CATSAQRGTEAFF.

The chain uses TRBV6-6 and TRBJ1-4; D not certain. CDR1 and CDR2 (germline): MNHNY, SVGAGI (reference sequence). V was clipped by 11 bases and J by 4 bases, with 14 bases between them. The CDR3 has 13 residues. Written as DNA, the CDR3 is TGTGCCGTCACGGGTGGGCTTAATGAAAAACTGTTTTTT. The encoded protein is CAVTGGLNEKLFF.

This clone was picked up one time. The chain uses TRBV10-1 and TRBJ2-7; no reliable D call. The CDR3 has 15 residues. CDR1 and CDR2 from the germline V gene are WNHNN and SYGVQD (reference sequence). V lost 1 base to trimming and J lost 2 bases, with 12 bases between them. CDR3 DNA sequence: TGCGCCAGCAGTGAGTTTTTGGGAACTCCCTACGAGCAGTACTTC. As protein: CASSEFLGTPYEQYF.

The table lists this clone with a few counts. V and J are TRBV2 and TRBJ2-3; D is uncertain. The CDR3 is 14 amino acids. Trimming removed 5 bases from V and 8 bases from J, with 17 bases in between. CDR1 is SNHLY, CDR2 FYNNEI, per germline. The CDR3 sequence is CASSSENGAPTQYF. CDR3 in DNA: TGTGCCAGCAGTTCAGAGAATGGTGCACCTACGCAGTATTTT.

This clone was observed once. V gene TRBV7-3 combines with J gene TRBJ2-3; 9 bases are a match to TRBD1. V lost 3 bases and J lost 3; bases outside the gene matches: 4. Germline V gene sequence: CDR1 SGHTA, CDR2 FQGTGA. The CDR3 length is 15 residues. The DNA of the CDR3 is TGTGCCAGCAGCTTCTCCGGACAGGGGACAGATACGCAGTATTTT. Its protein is CASSFSGQGTDTQYF. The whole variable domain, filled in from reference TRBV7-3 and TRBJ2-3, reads GAGVSQTPSNKVTEKGKYVELRCDPISGHTALYWYRQSLGQGPEFLIYFQGTGAADDSGLPNDRFFAVRPEGSVSTLKIQRTERGDSAVYLCASSFSGQGTDTQYFGPGTRLTVL.

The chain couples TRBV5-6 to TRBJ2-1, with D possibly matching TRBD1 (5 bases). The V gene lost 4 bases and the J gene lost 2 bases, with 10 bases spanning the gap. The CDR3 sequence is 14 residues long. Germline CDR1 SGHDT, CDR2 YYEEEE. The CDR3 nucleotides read TGTGCCAGCAGCGTTACAGGTACCTACAATGAGCAGTTCTTC. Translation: CASSVTGTYNEQFF.

The CDR3, as DNA: TGTGCCAGCAGCGTATGGGGTACAACAGGAGTGGGTGGCTACACCTTC. Its protein is CASSVWGTTGVGGYTF. The rearrangement joins TRBV9 to TRBJ1-2; maybe TRBD1 (5 bases). Germline CDR1 is SGDLS and CDR2 is YYNGEE. The CDR3 is 16 amino acids. Trimming cost V 1 base and J 7 bases, with 20 bases left between them.

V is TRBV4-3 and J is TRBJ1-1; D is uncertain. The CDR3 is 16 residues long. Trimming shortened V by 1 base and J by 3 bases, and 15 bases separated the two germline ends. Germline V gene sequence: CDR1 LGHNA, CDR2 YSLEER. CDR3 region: CASSQGTSPVHTEAFF. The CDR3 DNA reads TGCGCCAGCAGCCAAGGCACGAGTCCGGTCCACACTGAAGCTTTCTTT.

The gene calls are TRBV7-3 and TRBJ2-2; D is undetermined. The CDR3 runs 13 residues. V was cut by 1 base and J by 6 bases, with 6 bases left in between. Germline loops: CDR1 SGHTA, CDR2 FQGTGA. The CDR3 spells CASSLNKPGELFF. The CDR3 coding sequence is TGTGCCAGCAGCTTAAATAAACCCGGGGAGCTGTTTTTT.

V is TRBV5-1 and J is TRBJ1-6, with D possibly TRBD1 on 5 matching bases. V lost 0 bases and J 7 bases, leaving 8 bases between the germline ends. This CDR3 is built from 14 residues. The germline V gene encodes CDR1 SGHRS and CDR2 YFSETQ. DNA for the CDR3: TGCGCCAGCAGCTTGGATACAGGAAATTCACCCCTCCACTTT. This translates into CASSLDTGNSPLHF.

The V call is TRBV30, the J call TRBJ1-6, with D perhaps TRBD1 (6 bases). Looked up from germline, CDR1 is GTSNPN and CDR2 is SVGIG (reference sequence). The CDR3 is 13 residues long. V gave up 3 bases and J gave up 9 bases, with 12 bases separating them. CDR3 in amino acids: CAWRRTGPSPLHF. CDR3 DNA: TGTGCCTGGAGGAGAACAGGGCCTTCACCCCTCCACTTT.

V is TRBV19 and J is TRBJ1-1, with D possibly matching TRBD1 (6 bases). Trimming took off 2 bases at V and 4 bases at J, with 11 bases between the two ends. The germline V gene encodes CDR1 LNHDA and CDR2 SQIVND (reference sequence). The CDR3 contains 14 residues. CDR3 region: CASSIRGAGTEAFF. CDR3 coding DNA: TGTGCCAGTAGTATACGGGGGGCGGGCACTGAAGCTTTCTTT.

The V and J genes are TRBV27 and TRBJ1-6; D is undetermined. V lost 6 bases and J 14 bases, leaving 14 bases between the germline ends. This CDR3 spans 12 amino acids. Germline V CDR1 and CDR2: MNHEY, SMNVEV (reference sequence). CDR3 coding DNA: TGTGCCAGCAGACCCGCCGATGGAACCCTCCACTTT. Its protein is CASRPADGTLHF.

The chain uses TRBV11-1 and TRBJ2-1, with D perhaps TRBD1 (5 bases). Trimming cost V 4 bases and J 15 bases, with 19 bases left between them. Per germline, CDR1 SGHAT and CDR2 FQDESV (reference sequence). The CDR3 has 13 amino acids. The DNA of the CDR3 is TGTGCCAGCAGCTATGCGCAGGGCGGTACAGGGTTCTTC. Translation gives CASSYAQGGTGFF. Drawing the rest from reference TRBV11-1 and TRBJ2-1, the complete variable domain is EAEVAQSPRYKITEKSQAVAFWCDPISGHATLYWYRQILGQGPELLVQFQDESVVDDSQLPKDRFSAERLKGVDSTLKIQPAELGDSAMYLCASSYAQGGTGFFGPGTRLTVL.

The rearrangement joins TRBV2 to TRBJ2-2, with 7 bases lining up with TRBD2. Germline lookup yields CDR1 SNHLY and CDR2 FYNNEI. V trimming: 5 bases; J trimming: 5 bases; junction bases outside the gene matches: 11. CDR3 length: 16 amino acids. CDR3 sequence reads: CASSPPWSGKTGELFF. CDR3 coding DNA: TGTGCCAGCAGTCCGCCCTGGAGCGGGAAAACCGGGGAGCTGTTTTTT.

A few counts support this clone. This CDR3 reads CASSRNRLQVTSGANVLTF. In DNA form, the CDR3 reads TGCGCCAGCAGCCGAAATCGACTGCAGGTTACTTCTGGGGCCAACGTCCTGACTTTC. The V call is TRBV5-1, the J call TRBJ2-6, with D hard to call. Per germline, CDR1 SGHRS and CDR2 YFSETQ. V lost 4 bases and J 1 base, leaving 21 bases between the germline ends. This CDR3 has 19 amino acids.

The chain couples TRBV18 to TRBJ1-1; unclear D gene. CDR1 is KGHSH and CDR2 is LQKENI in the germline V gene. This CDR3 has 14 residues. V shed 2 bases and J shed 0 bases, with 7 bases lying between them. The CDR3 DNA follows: TGTGCCAGCTCACCAGCCAGACTGAACACTGAAGCTTTCTTT. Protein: CASSPARLNTEAFF. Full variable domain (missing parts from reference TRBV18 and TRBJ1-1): NAGVMQNPRHLVRRRGQEARLRCSPMKGHSHVYWYRQLPEEGLKFMVYLQKENIIDESGMPKERFSAEFPKEGPSILRIQQVVRGDSAAYFCASSPARLNTEAFFGQGTRLTVV.

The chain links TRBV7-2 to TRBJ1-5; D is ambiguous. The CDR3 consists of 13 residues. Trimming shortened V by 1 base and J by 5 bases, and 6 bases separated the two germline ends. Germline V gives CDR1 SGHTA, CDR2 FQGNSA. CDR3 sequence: CASSLEPDQPQHF. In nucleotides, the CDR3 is TGTGCCAGCAGCTTAGAGCCAGATCAGCCCCAGCATTTT. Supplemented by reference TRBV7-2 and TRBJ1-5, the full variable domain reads GAGVSQSPSNKVTEKGKDVELRCDPISGHTALYWYRQSLGQGLEFLIYFQGNSAPDKSGLPSDRFSAERTGGSVSTLTIQRTQQEDSAVYLCASSLEPDQPQHFGDGTRLSIL.

As DNA, the CDR3 is TGTGCCAGCAGTGAATACCGGGGTTATACCACAGATACGCAGTATTTT. Amino acids: CASSEYRGYTTDTQYF. The chain uses TRBV6-1 and TRBJ2-3; the D gene is possibly TRBD2 (5 bases). This CDR3 is 16 amino acids long. Between the trimmed V and J ends, which lost 2 bases and 2 bases, there was a span of 14 bases. The germline V gene has CDR1 MNHNS and CDR2 SASEGT.